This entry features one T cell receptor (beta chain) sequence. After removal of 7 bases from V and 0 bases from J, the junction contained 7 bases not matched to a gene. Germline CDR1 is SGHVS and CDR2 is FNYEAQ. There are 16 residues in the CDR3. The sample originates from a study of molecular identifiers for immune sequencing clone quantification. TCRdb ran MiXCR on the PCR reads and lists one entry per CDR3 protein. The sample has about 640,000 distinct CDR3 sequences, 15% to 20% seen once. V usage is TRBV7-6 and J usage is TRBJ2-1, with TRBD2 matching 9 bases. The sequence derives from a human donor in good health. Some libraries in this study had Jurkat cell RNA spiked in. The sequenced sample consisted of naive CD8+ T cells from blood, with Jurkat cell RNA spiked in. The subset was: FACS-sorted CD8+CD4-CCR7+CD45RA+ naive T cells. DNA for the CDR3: TGTGCCAGCAACCTTCTTAGCGGGAGCTCCTACAATGAGCAGTTCTTC. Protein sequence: CASNLLSGSSYNEQFF.